This TCR beta chain derives from a study of T cell responses to AZD1222 COVID-19 vaccine (dated by TCRdb to the early 2020s). With respect to the entire study: A total of about 240 trial participants underwent TCR sequencing, of whom 207 received two doses of AZD1222 and roughly 25 received two doses of the MenACWY control vaccine. Trial participants were enrolled by age into 18-55, 56-69 and 70-plus year subgroups, with roughly 160, 29 and 62 TCR-sequenced participants respectively. The full study reports these points: Participants were mostly white British and included more females than males, and it was suggested by the authors that clonal diversity may have been underestimated. Nearly half of unique spike-specific TCRs reportedly recognized epitopes outside regions mutated in the B.1.351 and B.1.1.7 variants. No day 14 peak-response samples were available, so repertoires were characterized only after the peak T cell response. The 56-69-year group was small, and its depth increase did not reach significance, likely because of low power. Conclusions about previously exposed vaccinees are limited, since just 5 or 6 AZD1222 recipients were seropositive for SARS-CoV-2 at baseline. After two AZD1222 doses, both the breadth and the depth of spike-specific TCRs were significantly higher than at day 0 and than in MenACWY recipients. CD4 TCRs associated with the vaccine covered the entire spike protein, and the dominant responses were in regions 160-218 and 743-854.

The CDR3 regions of human TCRbeta chains were analyzed by immunosequencing. The authors' pipeline ran thus. TCRs in the repertoires were compared against a reference library of SARS-CoV-2-specific TCRs that had been generated with the MIRA antigen-specificity platform. Breadth meant the fraction of unique TCRs that were SARS-CoV-2-associated, whereas depth meant the fraction of total T cells that were SARS-CoV-2-associated. Using the MIRA data, each spike-specific TCR was mapped to the spike region that the TCR reacts to and placed in a CD4 or CD8 class. Log10-transformed breadth and depth values were compared by one-way ANOVA with Sidak's multiple comparisons tests. This is the immuneACCESS table as TCRdb keeps it, with only in-frame sequences that have V and J called. A part of the clones is gone; compared with another copy, unresolved V genes explain less than half, and the rest is unexplained. V and J calls and clone size are given by that table; D and trimming were obtained from the DNA. This sample has 70,000 or so clones in its table, and 70% to 90% of those were observed once. The ten biggest clones cover nearly 25% of the sample.

The time point label on this specimen signifies: about 28 days (+/-7) after the second vaccine dose. AZD1222 recipients with second doses at about 4 weeks or about 12 weeks were pooled, because spike-specific TCR depth and breadth did not differ between schedules. The vaccinee samples were drawn from two UK trials, COV001 and COV002, one of which was a single-blind randomized controlled phase 2/3 trial testing AZD1222 (ChAdOx1 nCoV-19) in healthy adults. Trial participant PBMC samples were collected at day 0 and day 28 after the second dose for TCRbeta chain sequencing. Including cysteine and phenylalanine, the CDR3 has 14 amino acids. Only CDR3 DNA is held: 42 bases, read in frame from base 1. Germline trimming: 6 bases from V, 7 bases from J; junction bases outside gene matches: 5. Per the germline V gene (reference sequence), SEHNR is the CDR1 and FQNEAQ is the CDR2. Concerning this clone itself: What this receptor recognizes is not known. Base-call qualities are not available, and no considerably larger clone is one nucleotide away.

The receptor was isolated from an adult who received the AZD1222 COVID-19 vaccine. Sequenced material: peripheral blood, taken 28 days after the second AZD1222 dose. The chain is assembled from TRBV7-9 and TRBJ1-6; the central 8 bases match TRBD1. The bases read TGTGCCAGCAGTCGAACAGGGGGAAATTCACCCCTCCACTTT. Its translation is CASSRTGGNSPLHF. Where the CDR3 stops, the reference TRBV7-9 and TRBJ1-6 genes take over; the full variable domain is DTGVSQNPRHKITKRGQNVTFRCDPISEHNRLYWYRQTLGQGPEFLTYFQNEAQLEKSRLLSDRFSAERPKGSFSTLEIQRTEQGDSAMYLCASSRTGGNSPLHFGNGTRLTVT.